Each of the 17 T cell receptor beta chains below was sequenced from the same sample in a study of T cells in Graves' hyperthyroidism and ophthalmopathy. TCR beta CDR3 regions were amplified from RNA transcripts. First-round RT-PCR of the TCR CDR3 relied on the HTBI primer set. TCRdb re-called the multiplex PCR reads with MiXCR, one entry per CDR3 protein. The sample shows about 640,000 distinct CDR3 sequences, about 20% of them seen only once. Sequences were obtained from blood. These receptors originate from a man aged 30 to 39 with Graves' ophthalmopathy.

The rearrangement joins TRBV12-3 or TRBV12-4 to TRBJ2-1, with TRBD2 matching 16 bases. CDR3 size: 18 residues. After removal of 5 bases from V and 7 bases from J, the junction contained 11 bases not matched to a gene. The CDR3 here is CASSRKAGLAGGSNEQFF. In DNA form, the CDR3 reads TGTGCCAGCAGTCGCAAAGCGGGACTAGCGGGAGGGTCTAATGAGCAGTTCTTC.

This clonotype was seen repeatedly, ten times or more. At one boundary the junction diverges from the germline segment, which might be a read error. The gene calls are TRBV7-7 and TRBJ2-5; D ambiguous. Germline loops: CDR1 SSHAT, CDR2 FNYEAQ (reference sequence). The CDR3 totals 13 residues. The CDR3 loop is CASRSAQDGTQYF. CDR3 nucleotide sequence: TGTGCTAGCAGATCGGCCCAGGATGGGACCCAGTACTTC.

V gene TRBV20-1 combines with J gene TRBJ1-4; D gene ambiguous. This CDR3 region has 14 residues. Trimming removed 1 base from V and 0 bases from J, with 6 bases in between. Germline CDR1 reads DFQATT; CDR2 reads SNEGSKA (reference sequence). DNA of the CDR3: TGCAGTGCTAGAGCGGGTTCAACTAATGAAAAACTGTTTTTT. This translates into CSARAGSTNEKLFF.

The J gene is TRBJ2-3, the V gene TRBV9; 14 positions match TRBD2. The CDR3 sequence is 17 residues long. CDR1 and CDR2 (germline): SGDLS, YYNGEE. V dropped 3 bases and J dropped 8; count of bases not matched to a gene: 11. The CDR3, as DNA: TGTGCCAGCAGCGATGGGACTAGCGGGAGCCGCCGGGGTACGCAGTATTTT. The encoded protein is CASSDGTSGSRRGTQYF.

This clonotype has ten or more counts. V and J are TRBV20-1 and TRBJ2-7, with 10 bases that match TRBD1. In germline, CDR1 is DFQATT, CDR2 SNEGSKA (reference sequence). This CDR3 has 16 amino acids. With 2 bases clipped from V and 3 bases from J, the junction kept 10 bases outside the gene matches. CDR3 in DNA: TGCAGTGCTAGAATAGTACAGGGACAGGGGATCTACGAGCAGTACTTC. This codes for CSARIVQGQGIYEQYF.

This clonotype came up many times. The V and J genes are TRBV11-2 and TRBJ2-1, with D possibly TRBD2 on 5 matching bases. This CDR3 is built from 15 residues. V lost 6 bases to trimming and J lost 6 bases, with 18 bases between them. Germline V gene sequence: CDR1 SGHAT, CDR2 FQNNGV. The chain's CDR3 is CASSSSPATRNEQFF. CDR3 nucleotide sequence: TGTGCCAGCAGTTCTAGCCCCGCTACGCGCAATGAGCAGTTCTTC.

This clonotype was seen more than once but under ten times. The rearrangement joins TRBV20-1 to TRBJ2-7; 7 nucleotides align to TRBD2. Germline CDR1 DFQATT, CDR2 SNEGSKA (reference sequence). The V segment lost 6 bases and the J segment 0 bases; nucleotides outside the gene matches: 14. The CDR3 totals 16 residues. CDR3 sequence (DNA): TGCAGTGCCCGACCGGACGCGGCGGGAGTCTCCTACGAGCAGTACTTC. Its protein product is CSARPDAAGVSYEQYF.

This chain connects TRBV28 to TRBJ2-1; 11 nucleotides match TRBD1. In germline, CDR1 is MDHEN, CDR2 SYDVKM. V shed 1 base, J shed 10 bases, and the junction held 6 bases outside the gene matches. CDR3 length: 15 residues. The CDR3 DNA reads as TGTGCCAGCAGTTTATTGGGGACAGGGGGGCGGGAGCAGTTCTTC. Residues: CASSLLGTGGREQFF. The full variable domain, with the rest looked up from reference TRBV28 and TRBJ2-1, is DVKVTQSSRYLVKRTGEKVFLECVQDMDHENMFWYRQDPGLGLRLIYFSYDVKMKEKGDIPEGYSVSREKKERFSLILESASTNQTSMYLCASSLLGTGGREQFFGPGTRLTVL.

Comments on this clonotype: One junction end does not reproduce the germline sequence, and a read error may be involved. This chain connects TRBV7-7 to TRBJ2-1; 7 positions match TRBD2. Germline lookup yields CDR1 SSHAT and CDR2 FNYEAQ (reference sequence). This CDR3 comprises 14 residues. CDR3 amino acids: CASSSHGGGYEQFF. The DNA of the CDR3 is TGTGCTAGCAGCTCCCATGGGGGGGGGTATGAGCAGTTCTTC. The variable domain in full, completed from reference TRBV7-7 and TRBJ2-1, reads GAGVSQSPRYKVTKRGQDVTLRCDPISSHATLYWYQQALGQGPEFLTYFNYEAQPDKSGLPSDRFSAERPEGSISTLTIQRTEQRDSAMYRCASSSHGGGYEQFFGPGTRLTVL.

This chain connects TRBV3-1 to TRBJ2-3, with 8 bases fitting TRBD2. From germline, CDR1 is LGHDT and CDR2 YNNKEL (reference sequence). Trimming removed 1 base from V and 4 bases from J; junction bases left unmatched: 10. The CDR3 extends over 17 amino acids. The CDR3 DNA reads TGTGCCAGCAGCCAAGGGTTCACTAGCGGCTCCCCAGATACGCAGTATTTT. Protein product: CASSQGFTSGSPDTQYF.

The table lists this clonotype with many counts. V gene TRBV3-1 combines with J gene TRBJ2-5; TRBD2 might be the D (5 bases). This CDR3 contains 15 residues. Between the trimmed V and J ends, which lost 2 bases and 4 bases, there was a span of 14 bases. Germline-derived CDR1 and CDR2 are LGHDT and YNNKEL (reference sequence). CDR3 protein: CASSQPRRVGETQYF. CDR3 nucleotides: TGTGCCAGCAGCCAACCCCGGCGGGTGGGAGAGACCCAGTACTTC.

J is TRBJ2-3 and V is TRBV3-1; D unresolved. V shed 4 bases and J shed 2 bases, with 10 bases lying between them. This CDR3 contains 14 residues. The germline gives CDR1 LGHDT, CDR2 YNNKEL (reference sequence). CDR3 in DNA: TGTGCCAGCAGCCTCGGCCTCAACACAGATACGCAGTATTTT. This codes for CASSLGLNTDTQYF.

J is TRBJ1-1 and V is TRBV20-1; D call uncertain. The CDR3 totals 15 residues. V was cut by 6 bases and J by 0 bases, with 17 bases left in between. Germline-derived CDR1 and CDR2 are DFQATT and SNEGSKA (reference sequence). Written as DNA, the CDR3 is TGCAGTGCCCCCCCCCTAGGGCTTGTGAACACTGAAGCTTTCTTT. Its protein product is CSAPPLGLVNTEAFF.

This clonotype came up many times. This sequence joins TRBV5-1 and TRBJ2-7, with a possible D match to TRBD2 (5 bases). CDR3 length: 13 amino acids. Trimming pared 3 bases from V and 1 base from J, leaving 8 bases between. Germline V gene data show CDR1 as SGHRS and CDR2 as YFSETQ. CDR3 DNA: TGCGCCAGCAGCTACCGGGGTTCCTACGAGCAGTACTTC. Translating gives CASSYRGSYEQYF.

This clonotype was detected many times. As DNA, the CDR3 is TGCAGTGCTAGAGATCTGACAGGGGGGATTTCCTACGAGCAGTACTTC. Encoded protein: CSARDLTGGISYEQYF. J is TRBJ2-7 and V is TRBV20-1, with 9 bases matching TRBD1. There are 16 residues in the CDR3. Germline-derived CDR1 and CDR2 are DFQATT and SNEGSKA (reference sequence). V shed 0 bases and J 1 base; nucleotides not matched to a gene: 7.

This clonotype was seen only a few times. The rearrangement links TRBV4-1 to TRBJ1-6; D possibly corresponds to TRBD1 (6 bases). This CDR3 contains 17 residues. Trimming pared 0 bases from V and 7 bases from J, leaving 16 bases between. The germline V gene encodes CDR1 MGHRA and CDR2 YSYEKL. The CDR3 nucleotides are TGCGCCAGCAGCCAAGAAAACCCAGGGGTAGGAAATTCACCCCTCCACTTT. Protein: CASSQENPGVGNSPLHF.

As for this clonotype: Lacking the conserved final phenylalanine or tryptophan, this CDR3 likely reflects a read error. The chain is built from TRBV2 and TRBJ1-2; D gene ambiguous. Trimming shortened V by 10 bases and J by 3 bases, and 21 bases separated the two germline ends. This CDR3 comprises 15 residues. CDR1 is SNHLY and CDR2 is FYNNEI in the germline V gene. The CDR3, as DNA: TGTGCCAACAGACCTCCCGTAGGCCCAGACTATGGCTACACCTCC. Its translation is CANRPPVGPDYGYTS.